The sequence of this T cell receptor (beta chain) was determined in a study of blood T cell repertoires in COVID-19. At the level of the study: COVID-19 samples from acute and convalescent phases originated in the United States, Italy and Spain. PBMCs, B-cell-depleted T cells, or T cells were the source of the cDNA or gDNA that made up the material.

This clone was seen a single time. V gave up 2 bases and J gave up 8 bases, with 9 bases separating them. The CDR3 is made up of 13 amino acids. CDR1 is MNHEY and CDR2 is SVGAGI in the germline V gene. Study processing details: Amplifying reference gene primers gave estimates of nucleated cell counts. Profiling relied on immunoSEQ multiplex PCR, and the TCRdb table lists in-frame clones only, not all of them. Clone size and V and J calls were adopted from that table, with D and trimming inferred from the DNA. The table lists approximately 130,000 clones, about nine tenths of them singletons. Sequenced: peripheral blood. This clonotype originated in a man aged 50 to 60 with active COVID-19. This chain uses TRBV6-5 with TRBJ1-4; D is unclear. Here the CDR3 reads CASSYAGKEKLFF. The DNA for the CDR3 is TGTGCCAGCAGTTACGCTGGCAAAGAAAAACTGTTTTTT.